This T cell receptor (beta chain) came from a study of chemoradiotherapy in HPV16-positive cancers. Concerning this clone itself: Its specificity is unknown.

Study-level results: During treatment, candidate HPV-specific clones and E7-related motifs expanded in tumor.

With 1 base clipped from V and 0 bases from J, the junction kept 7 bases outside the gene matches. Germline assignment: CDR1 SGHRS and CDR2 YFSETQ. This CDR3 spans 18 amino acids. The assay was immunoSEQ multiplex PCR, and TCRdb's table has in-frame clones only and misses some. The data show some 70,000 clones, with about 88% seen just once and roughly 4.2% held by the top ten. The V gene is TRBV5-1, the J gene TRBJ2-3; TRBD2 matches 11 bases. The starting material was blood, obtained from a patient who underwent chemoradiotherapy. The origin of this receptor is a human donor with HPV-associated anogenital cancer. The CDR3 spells CASSLTSGGLRSTDTQYF. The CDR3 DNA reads TGCGCCAGCAGCTTGACTAGCGGGGGTTTGAGAAGCACAGATACGCAGTATTTT.